One sample yielded the 10 T cell receptor beta chains listed below, sequenced in a study of blood T cell repertoires in COVID-19. The method was immunoSEQ multiplex PCR; TCRdb's version includes in-frame clones alone and lacks a portion of them. Among some 160,000 clones, around 87% were seen once, and the ten largest hold less than 3%. Input material: peripheral blood. The receptor set was obtained from a woman older than 75 with COVID-19, enrolled during active disease.

This chain uses TRBV3-1 (or the pseudogene TRBV3-2) with TRBJ2-7; 9 positions match TRBD2. The CDR3 has 16 residues. V lost 4 bases to trimming and J lost 2 bases; unmatched junction nucleotides: 9. CDR1 and CDR2 from the germline V gene are LGHDT and YNNKEL (reference sequence). CDR3 bases: TGTGCCAGCAGCCCCTATGAGGCTAGCGGGACCTACGAGCAGTACTTC. It codes for CASSPYEASGTYEQYF.

The chain employs TRBV28 and TRBJ1-6; possibly TRBD1 for D (6 bases). This CDR3 spans 16 amino acids. Germline V gene data show CDR1 as MDHEN and CDR2 as SYDVKM. The germline V and J ends were trimmed by 1 base and 6 bases, with 13 bases remaining between them. This chain's CDR3 is CASSLSPTGFNSPLHF. The CDR3 DNA sequence: TGTGCCAGCAGTTTATCCCCGACAGGCTTTAATTCACCCCTCCACTTT. Together with reference TRBV28 and TRBJ1-6, the CDR3 gives the full variable domain: DVKVTQSSRYLVKRTGEKVFLECVQDMDHENMFWYRQDPGLGLRLIYFSYDVKMKEKGDIPEGYSVSREKKERFSLILESASTNQTSMYLCASSLSPTGFNSPLHFGNGTRLTVT.

The chain couples TRBV28 to TRBJ1-4; TRBD1 might be the D (6 bases). With 8 bases removed from V and 13 bases from J, the gap between germline ends came to 20 bases. Germline lookup yields CDR1 MDHEN and CDR2 SYDVKM. CDR3 size: 13 residues. DNA of the CDR3: TGTGCCAGCTATGGACAGCCACTTTTGGGACTGTTTTTT. This sequence encodes CASYGQPLLGLFF.

The V gene is TRBV5-1, the J gene TRBJ2-7; 8 bases match TRBD2. Germline trimming cut 2 bases from V and 3 bases from J; bases unmatched to any gene: 4. The CDR3 consists of 14 residues. Germline CDR1 is SGHRS and CDR2 is YFSETQ. CDR3 nucleotide sequence: TGCGCCAGCAGCTTCGGTACTAGCGGCTACGAGCAGTACTTC. This codes for CASSFGTSGYEQYF.

The table lists this clone with a few counts. The chain couples TRBV5-6 to TRBJ2-2, with D unresolved. Trimming pared 4 bases from V and 1 base from J, leaving 11 bases between. Per germline, CDR1 SGHDT and CDR2 YYEEEE. The CDR3 is made up of 15 amino acids. In DNA form, the CDR3 reads TGTGCCAGCAGCCGAGTTAGCCAGAACACCGGGGAGCTGTTTTTT. It encodes CASSRVSQNTGELFF.

The V and J genes are TRBV4-1 and TRBJ2-7; TRBD2 aligns across 15 bases. V gave up 2 bases and J gave up 2 bases; unmatched junction bases: 10. The germline gives CDR1 MGHRA, CDR2 YSYEKL. The CDR3 length is 19 residues. The CDR3 protein is CASSQNPGTSGRRPYEQYF. The CDR3 bases are TGCGCCAGCAGCCAAAACCCGGGGACTAGCGGGAGGAGACCCTACGAGCAGTACTTC.

This clone was seen just once. The chain has TRBV28 and TRBJ1-5; D ambiguous. The ends were cut back, 5 bases at V and 8 bases at J, with 7 bases in the middle. Germline V gene data show CDR1 as MDHEN and CDR2 as SYDVKM. This CDR3 is built from 11 residues. This CDR3 is CASSHGEPQHF. CDR3 nucleotide sequence: TGTGCCAGCAGTCACGGGGAGCCCCAGCATTTT.

In its sample, this clone was seen once. The rearrangement links TRBV20-1 to TRBJ2-5; no clear D. This CDR3 has 10 amino acids. The germline gives CDR1 DFQATT, CDR2 SNEGSKA (reference sequence). V was shortened by 4 bases and J by 5 bases, with 5 bases between the two germline ends. DNA of the CDR3: TGCAGTGCTATTCTGGAGACCCAGTACTTC. Its protein is CSAILETQYF.

The V call is TRBV7-2, the J call TRBJ2-2; D gene ambiguous. The V end was cut by 4 bases, the J end by 5 bases, with 8 bases between. This CDR3 has 13 amino acids. In germline, CDR1 is SGHTA, CDR2 FQGNSA. Written as DNA, the CDR3 is TGTGCCAGCAGCTACACAGTAACCGGGGAGCTGTTTTTT. Translation: CASSYTVTGELFF.

The genes are TRBV7-2 and TRBJ2-1; 12 nucleotides align to TRBD2. Losses at the gene ends were 5 bases for V and 2 bases for J; bases not matched to a gene: 7. CDR3 size: 17 residues. Germline CDR1 is SGHTA and CDR2 is FQGNSA. Written as DNA, the CDR3 is TGTGCCAGCAGCCCAGGGACTAGCGGGCTCCCCTACAATGAGCAGTTCTTC. Translated: CASSPGTSGLPYNEQFF.